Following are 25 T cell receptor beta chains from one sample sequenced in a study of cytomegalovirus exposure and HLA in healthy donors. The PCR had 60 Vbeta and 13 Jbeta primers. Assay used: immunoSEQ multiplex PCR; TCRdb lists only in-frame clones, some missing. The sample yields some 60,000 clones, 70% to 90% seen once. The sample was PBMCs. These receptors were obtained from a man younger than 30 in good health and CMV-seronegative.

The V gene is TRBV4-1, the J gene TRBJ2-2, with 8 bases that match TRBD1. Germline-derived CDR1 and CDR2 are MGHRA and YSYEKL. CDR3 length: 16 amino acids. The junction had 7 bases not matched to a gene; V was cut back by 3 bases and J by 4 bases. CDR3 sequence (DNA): TGCGCCAGCAGCCATCCGGGACAGGACCCCACCGGGGAGCTGTTTTTT. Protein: CASSHPGQDPTGELFF.

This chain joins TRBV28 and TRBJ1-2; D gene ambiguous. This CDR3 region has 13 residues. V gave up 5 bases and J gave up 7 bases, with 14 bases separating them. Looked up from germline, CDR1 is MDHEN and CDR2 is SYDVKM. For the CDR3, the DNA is TGTGCCAGCAGTCCCCCGGCCAGCGGTGGCTACACCTTC. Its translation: CASSPPASGGYTF.

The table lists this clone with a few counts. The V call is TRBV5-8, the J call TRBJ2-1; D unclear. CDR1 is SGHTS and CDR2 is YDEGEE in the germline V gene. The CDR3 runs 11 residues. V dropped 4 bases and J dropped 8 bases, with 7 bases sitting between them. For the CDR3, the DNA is TGTGCCAGCAGCCCGTCCCATGAGCAGTTCTTC. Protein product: CASSPSHEQFF.

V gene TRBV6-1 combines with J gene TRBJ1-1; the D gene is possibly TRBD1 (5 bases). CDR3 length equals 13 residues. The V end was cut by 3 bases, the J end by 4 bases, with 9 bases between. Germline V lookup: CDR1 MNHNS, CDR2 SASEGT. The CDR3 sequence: CASSDRAGTEAFF. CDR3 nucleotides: TGTGCCAGCAGTGACAGGGCTGGCACTGAAGCTTTCTTT.

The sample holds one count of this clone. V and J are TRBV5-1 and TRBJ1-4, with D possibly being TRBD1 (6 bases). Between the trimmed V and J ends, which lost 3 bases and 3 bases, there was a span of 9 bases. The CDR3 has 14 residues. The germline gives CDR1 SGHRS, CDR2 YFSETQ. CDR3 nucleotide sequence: TGCGCCAGCAGCTACAGGGCCCCTAATGAAAAACTGTTTTTT. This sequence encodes CASSYRAPNEKLFF.

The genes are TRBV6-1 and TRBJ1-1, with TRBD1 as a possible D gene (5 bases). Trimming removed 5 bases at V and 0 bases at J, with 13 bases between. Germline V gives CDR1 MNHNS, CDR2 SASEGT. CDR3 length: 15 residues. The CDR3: CASSPAGYMNTEAFF. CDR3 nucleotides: TGTGCCAGCAGTCCGGCAGGGTATATGAACACTGAAGCTTTCTTT.

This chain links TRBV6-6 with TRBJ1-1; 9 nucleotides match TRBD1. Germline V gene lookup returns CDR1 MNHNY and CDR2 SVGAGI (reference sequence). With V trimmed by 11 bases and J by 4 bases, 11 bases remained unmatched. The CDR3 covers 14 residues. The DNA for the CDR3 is TGTGCCGTGGAGGACAGGGGCCGGGCCACTGAAGCTTTCTTT. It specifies CAVEDRGRATEAFF.

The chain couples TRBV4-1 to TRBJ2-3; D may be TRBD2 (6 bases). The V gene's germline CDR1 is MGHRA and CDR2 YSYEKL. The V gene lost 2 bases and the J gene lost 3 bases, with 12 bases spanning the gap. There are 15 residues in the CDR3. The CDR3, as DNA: TGCGCCAGCAGCCAACGGGACTCCACAACAGATACGCAGTATTTT. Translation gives CASSQRDSTTDTQYF.

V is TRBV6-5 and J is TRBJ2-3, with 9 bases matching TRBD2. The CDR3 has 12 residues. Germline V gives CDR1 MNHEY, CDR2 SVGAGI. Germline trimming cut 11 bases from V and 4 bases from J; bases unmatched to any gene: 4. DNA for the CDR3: TGTGCCGTGACTAGCGGTGCAGATACGCAGTATTTT. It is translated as CAVTSGADTQYF.

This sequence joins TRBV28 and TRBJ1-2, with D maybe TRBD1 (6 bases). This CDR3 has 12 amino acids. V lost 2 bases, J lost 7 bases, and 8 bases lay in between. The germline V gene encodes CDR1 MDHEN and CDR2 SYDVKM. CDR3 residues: CASSLTGFGYTF. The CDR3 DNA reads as TGTGCCAGCAGTTTAACAGGGTTTGGCTACACCTTC.

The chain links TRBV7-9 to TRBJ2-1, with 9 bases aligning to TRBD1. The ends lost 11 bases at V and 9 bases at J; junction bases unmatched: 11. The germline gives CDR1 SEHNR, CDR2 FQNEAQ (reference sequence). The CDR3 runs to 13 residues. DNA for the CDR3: TGTGCCCTTACTGGGACAGGGATGGGTGAGCAGTTCTTC. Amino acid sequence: CALTGTGMGEQFF.

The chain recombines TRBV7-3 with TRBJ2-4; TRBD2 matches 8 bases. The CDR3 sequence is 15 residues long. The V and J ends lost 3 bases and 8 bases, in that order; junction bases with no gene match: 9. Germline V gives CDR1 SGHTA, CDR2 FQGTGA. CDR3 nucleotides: TGTGCCAGCAGCTTTGGAGCGGGGGCCGGGGACATTCAGTACTTC. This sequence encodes CASSFGAGAGDIQYF.

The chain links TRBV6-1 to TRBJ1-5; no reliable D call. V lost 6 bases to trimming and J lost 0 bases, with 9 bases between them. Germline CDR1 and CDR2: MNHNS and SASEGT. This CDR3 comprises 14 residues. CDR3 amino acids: CASRNMYSNQPQHF. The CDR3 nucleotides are TGTGCCAGCAGGAACATGTATAGCAATCAGCCCCAGCATTTT.

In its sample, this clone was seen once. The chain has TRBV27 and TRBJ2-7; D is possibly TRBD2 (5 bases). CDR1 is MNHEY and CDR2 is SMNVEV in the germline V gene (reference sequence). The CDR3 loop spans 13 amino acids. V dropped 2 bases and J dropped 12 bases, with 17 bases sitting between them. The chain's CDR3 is CASSLKEWTRGYF. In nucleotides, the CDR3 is TGTGCCAGCAGTTTAAAGGAGTGGACCCGGGGGTACTTC.

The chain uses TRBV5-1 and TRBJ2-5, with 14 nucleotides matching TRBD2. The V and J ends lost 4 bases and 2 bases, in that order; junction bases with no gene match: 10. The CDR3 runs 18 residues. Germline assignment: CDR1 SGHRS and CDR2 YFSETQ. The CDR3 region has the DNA TGCGCCAGCAGCGCCGGGACTAGCGGGGGCATTTATCAAGAGACCCAGTACTTC. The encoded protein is CASSAGTSGGIYQETQYF.

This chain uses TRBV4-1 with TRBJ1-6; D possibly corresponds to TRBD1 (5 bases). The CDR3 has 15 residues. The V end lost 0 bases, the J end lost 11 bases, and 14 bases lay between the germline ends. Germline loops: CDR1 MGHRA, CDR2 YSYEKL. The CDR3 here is CASSQEPPPGAPLHF. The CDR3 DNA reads TGCGCCAGCAGCCAAGAGCCCCCCCCGGGGGCACCCCTCCACTTT.

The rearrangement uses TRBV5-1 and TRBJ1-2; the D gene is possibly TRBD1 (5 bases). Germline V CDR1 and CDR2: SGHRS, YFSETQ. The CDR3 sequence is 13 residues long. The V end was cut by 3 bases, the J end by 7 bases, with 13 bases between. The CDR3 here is CASSSGRDTGYTF. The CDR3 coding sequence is TGCGCCAGCAGCTCGGGCAGGGATACTGGCTACACCTTC.

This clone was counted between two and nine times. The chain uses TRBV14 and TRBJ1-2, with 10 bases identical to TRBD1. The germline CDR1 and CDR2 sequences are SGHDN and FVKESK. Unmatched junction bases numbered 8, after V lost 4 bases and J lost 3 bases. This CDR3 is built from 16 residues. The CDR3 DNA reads TGTGCCAGCAGCCCATACGTTGGACAGGGGGACTATGGCTACACCTTC. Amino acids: CASSPYVGQGDYGYTF. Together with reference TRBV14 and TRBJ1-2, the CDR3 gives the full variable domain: EAGVTQFPSHSVIEKGQTVTLRCDPISGHDNLYWYRRVMGKEIKFLLHFVKESKQDESGMPNNRFLAERTGGTYSTLKVQPAELEDSGVYFCASSPYVGQGDYGYTFGSGTRLTVV.

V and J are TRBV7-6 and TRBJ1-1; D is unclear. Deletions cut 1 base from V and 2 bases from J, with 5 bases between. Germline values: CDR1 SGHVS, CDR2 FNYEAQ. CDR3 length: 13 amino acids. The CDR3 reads CASSLGQNTEAFF. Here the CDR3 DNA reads TGTGCCAGCAGCTTAGGACAAAACACTGAAGCTTTCTTT.

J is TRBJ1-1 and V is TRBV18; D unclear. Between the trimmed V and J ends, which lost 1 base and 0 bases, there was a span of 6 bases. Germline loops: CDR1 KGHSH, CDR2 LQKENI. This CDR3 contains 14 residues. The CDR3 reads CASSPLSVNTEAFF. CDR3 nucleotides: TGTGCCAGCTCACCACTTAGCGTGAACACTGAAGCTTTCTTT. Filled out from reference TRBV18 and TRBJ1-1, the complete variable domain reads NAGVMQNPRHLVRRRGQEARLRCSPMKGHSHVYWYRQLPEEGLKFMVYLQKENIIDESGMPKERFSAEFPKEGPSILRIQQVVRGDSAAYFCASSPLSVNTEAFFGQGTRLTVV.

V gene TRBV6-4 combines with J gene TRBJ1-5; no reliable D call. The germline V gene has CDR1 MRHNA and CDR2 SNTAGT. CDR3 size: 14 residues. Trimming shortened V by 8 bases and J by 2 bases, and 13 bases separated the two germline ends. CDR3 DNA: TGTGCCAGCGCATCTAGTCCAGGCAATCAGCCCCAGCATTTT. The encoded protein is CASASSPGNQPQHF.

CDR3 sequence reads: CATSSDRGTGNTIYF. In nucleotides, the CDR3 is TGTGCCACCTCCTCGGACAGGGGTACTGGAAACACCATATATTTT. The gene calls are TRBV6-5 and TRBJ1-3; 9 positions agree with TRBD1. Germline CDR1 is MNHEY and CDR2 is SVGAGI. Trimming removed 10 bases from V and 2 bases from J; junction bases left unmatched: 9. CDR3 size: 15 residues.

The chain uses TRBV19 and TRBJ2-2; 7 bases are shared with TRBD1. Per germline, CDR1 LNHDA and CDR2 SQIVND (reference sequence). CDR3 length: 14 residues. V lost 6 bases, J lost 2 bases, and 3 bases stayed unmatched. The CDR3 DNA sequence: TGTGCCAGTAGCTACAGGGGAAACACCGGGGAGCTGTTTTTT. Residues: CASSYRGNTGELFF.

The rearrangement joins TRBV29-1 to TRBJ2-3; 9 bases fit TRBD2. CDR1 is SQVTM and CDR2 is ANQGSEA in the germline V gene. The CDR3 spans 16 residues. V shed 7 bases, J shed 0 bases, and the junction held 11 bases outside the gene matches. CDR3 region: CSAGRSLAGSTDTQYF. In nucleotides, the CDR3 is TGCAGCGCCGGTAGGTCGCTAGCGGGGAGCACAGATACGCAGTATTTT.

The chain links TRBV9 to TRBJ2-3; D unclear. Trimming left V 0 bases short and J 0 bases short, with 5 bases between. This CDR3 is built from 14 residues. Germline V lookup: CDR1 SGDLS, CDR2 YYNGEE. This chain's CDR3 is CASSVATSTDTQYF. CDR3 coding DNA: TGTGCCAGCAGCGTAGCTACTAGCACAGATACGCAGTATTTT.